The T cell receptor beta chain under discussion was sequenced for a study of T-cell memory formation after mild COVID-19. Across the study: TCR clusters were mostly confined to one donor each. Whole-study findings and limits: Shrinking CD4+ clones resided mostly in CM and EM, and CD8+ ones in EMRA. Researchers could not confirm that second-wave clones peaking on day 37 targeted SARS-CoV-2. Contracting clones, day 15 to 85, had balanced CD4/CD8, and later expanders favored CD4+.

The CDR3 runs 16 residues. Trimming stripped 1 base from V and 0 bases from J, with 10 bases between. This clonotype was counted a few times. Its antigen is not known. A single record per CDR3 protein comes from TCRdb applying MiXCR to the 5' RACE reads. Of about 410,000 distinct CDR3 sequences listed, about 20% are singletons. The sample taken for sequencing was PBMCs or a T cell subset sorted from them (not recorded which). The rearrangement uses TRBV12-3 or TRBV12-4 and TRBJ1-3, with D perhaps TRBD1 (5 bases). This sequence originates from a man between 18 and 29 years old who had mild COVID-19 (a few samples of this study predate the infection). Cell type and time point are not known. CDR3: CASSLDQGDSGNTIYF. CDR3 coding DNA: TGTGCCAGCAGTTTAGATCAGGGAGACTCTGGAAACACCATATATTTT.